One and the same sample provided the 8 T cell receptor beta chains below, sequenced in a study of T cell responses to AZD1222 COVID-19 vaccine. Profiled with immunoSEQ multiplex PCR; TCRdb holds only in-frame clones, not every one. Among 50,000 or so clones listed, 60% to 80% were seen once. Sequencing used peripheral blood, obtained 28 days after the second AZD1222 dose. The receptors here all came from an adult who received the AZD1222 COVID-19 vaccine.

The rearrangement joins TRBV6-2 or TRBV6-3 to TRBJ2-7; 10 positions match TRBD2. CDR1 and CDR2 from the germline V gene are MNHEY and SVGEGT. The CDR3 runs 14 residues. After removal of 6 bases from V and 7 bases from J, the junction contained 9 bases not matched to a gene. CDR3 in DNA: TGTGCCAGCAGCCCAGCGGGAGGGCCAGCGGAGCAGTACTTC. It encodes CASSPAGGPAEQYF.

The CDR3: CASSLVASGANTQYF. The CDR3, as DNA: TGTGCCAGCAGCTTAGTCGCTAGCGGGGCAAATACGCAGTATTTT. The V gene is TRBV7-9, the J gene TRBJ2-3; 9 bases are shared with TRBD2. The CDR3 sequence is 15 residues long. CDR1 is SEHNR and CDR2 is FQNEAQ in the germline V gene (reference sequence). V gave up 1 base and J gave up 7 bases; unmatched junction bases: 6.

The CDR3 DNA follows: TGCGCCAGCAGCCCAGACTCTTCCTACAATGAGCAGTTCTTC. Translating gives CASSPDSSYNEQFF. V is TRBV5-1 and J is TRBJ2-1, with D unresolved. This CDR3 has 14 residues. Deletions cut 4 bases from V and 1 base from J, with 9 bases between. Per the germline V gene, CDR1 is SGHRS and CDR2 is YFSETQ.

The chain uses TRBV7-2 and TRBJ2-6; D is undetermined. This CDR3 spans 13 amino acids. The germline V gene encodes CDR1 SGHTA and CDR2 FQGNSA. V was shortened by 3 bases and J by 4 bases, with 4 bases between the two germline ends. CDR3 in amino acids: CASSFFGANVLTF. DNA for the CDR3: TGTGCCAGCAGCTTTTTCGGGGCCAACGTCCTGACTTTC.

The chain uses TRBV5-5 and TRBJ1-2, with D uncertain. Germline lookup yields CDR1 SGHKS and CDR2 YYEKEE (reference sequence). The V and J ends lost 4 bases and 5 bases respectively, with 9 bases between them. The CDR3 is 12 residues long. The CDR3 here is CASSRRDYGYTF. The CDR3 region has the DNA TGTGCCAGCAGCCGACGTGATTATGGCTACACCTTC.

This chain joins TRBV28 and TRBJ1-1, with TRBD1 matching over 7 bases. Germline lookup yields CDR1 MDHEN and CDR2 SYDVKM. Trimming took 1 base from V and 7 from J; bases not matched to a gene: 6. The CDR3 contains 14 residues. CDR3 sequence reads: CASSLLTGEIEAFF. The CDR3 DNA reads as TGTGCCAGCAGTTTATTAACAGGGGAAATTGAAGCTTTCTTT.

The V call is TRBV10-2, the J call TRBJ1-5; D is ambiguous. Germline CDR1 and CDR2: WSHSY and SAAADI. The CDR3 is 13 amino acids. Trimming pared 3 bases from V and 2 bases from J, leaving 5 bases between. The CDR3 sequence: CASSDLRNQPQHF. CDR3 coding DNA: TGCGCCAGCAGTGATTTGCGCAATCAGCCCCAGCATTTT.

This clone was observed a few times. The chain recombines TRBV4-2 with TRBJ2-1; possible D gene TRBD2, 6 bases. The CDR3 extends over 13 amino acids. V shed 3 bases and J shed 4 bases, with 7 bases lying between them. Germline V gives CDR1 LGHNA, CDR2 YNFKEQ. The CDR3 loop is CASSQDYYNEQFF. The DNA of the CDR3 is TGTGCCAGCAGCCAGGACTATTACAATGAGCAGTTCTTC.